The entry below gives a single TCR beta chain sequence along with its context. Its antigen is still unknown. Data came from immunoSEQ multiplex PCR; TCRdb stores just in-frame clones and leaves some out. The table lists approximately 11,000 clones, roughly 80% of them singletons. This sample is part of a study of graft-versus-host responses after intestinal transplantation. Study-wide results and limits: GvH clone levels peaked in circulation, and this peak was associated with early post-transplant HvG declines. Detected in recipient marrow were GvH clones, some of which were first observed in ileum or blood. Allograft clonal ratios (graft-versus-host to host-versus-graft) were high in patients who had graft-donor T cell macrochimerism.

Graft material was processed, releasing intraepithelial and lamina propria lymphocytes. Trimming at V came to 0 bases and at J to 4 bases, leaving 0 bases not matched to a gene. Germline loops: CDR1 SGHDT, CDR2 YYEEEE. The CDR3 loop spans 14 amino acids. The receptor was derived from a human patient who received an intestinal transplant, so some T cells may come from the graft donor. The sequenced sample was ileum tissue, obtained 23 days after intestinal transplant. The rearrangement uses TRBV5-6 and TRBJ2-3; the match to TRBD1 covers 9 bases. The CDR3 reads CASSLGTGADTQYF. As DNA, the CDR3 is TGTGCCAGCAGCTTGGGGACAGGGGCAGATACGCAGTATTTT.